This TCR beta chain was found in a study of response to subunit inactivated influenza vaccine (dated by TCRdb to the late 2010s). General notes on the study: The study used deep quantitative T cell receptor repertoire profiling to track responses to a trivalent subunit inactivated influenza vaccine.

CDR1 and CDR2 are drawn from the germline V gene: SQVTM, ANQGSEA. The junction shows trimming of 7 bases on V and 0 bases on J, and the gene matches do not reach 8 bases of it. From its cysteine to its phenylalanine, the CDR3 spans 15 amino acids. Of all the DNA, just the CDR3 is kept, 45 bases in frame from base 1. Library creation used RT-PCR. The reads were generated on an Illumina HiSeq 2500. TCRdb ran its own pipeline on the public reads, namely fastp trimming at Q25 and MiXCR clone calling, and kept in-frame beta chains. Rows with one shared CDR3 protein collapse into an entry with the most common genes and DNA. The sample has 800,000 or so distinct CDR3 sequences on record, 21% of them singletons. Jointly, the top ten make up approximately 10% of the sample. This clonotype occurred a few times. The antigen it binds to is not known. No qualities accompany the bases; no much larger clone lies one base away.

The study at large found these results: The authors proposed that each seasonal influenza vaccination may bring in only a limited number of new T cells.

This sequence uses TRBV29-1 and TRBJ2-1; 8 bases in the middle match TRBD1. Sequenced here: PBMCs from blood, sampled more than 4 days after vaccination. This TCR was recovered from a man in his fifties who received an inactivated influenza vaccine. Donor details come from another sample of the same person, matched by shared clones. In nucleotides, the sequence is TGCAGCGGAATCGGACAGGGCAGCTCCTACAATGAGCAGTTCTTC. This gives the protein CSGIGQGSSYNEQFF.